The 3 T cell receptor beta chains presented below share a single source sample, sequenced in a study of molecular identifiers for immune sequencing clone quantification. Using its own MiXCR run on the PCR reads, TCRdb lists one record per CDR3 protein. The sample has some 650,000 distinct CDR3 sequences; 15% to 20% are singletons. The source material was naive CD8+ T cells from blood, with Jurkat cell RNA spiked in. The subset: FACS-sorted CD8+CD4-CCR7+CD45RA+ naive T cells. These receptor sequences come from a human donor in good health. Some libraries in this study had Jurkat cell RNA spiked in.

This clonotype came up a few times. The chain is built from TRBV7-9 and TRBJ2-1; 7 positions agree with TRBD2. V dropped 4 bases and J dropped 2; count of bases not matched to a gene: 11. Germline CDR1 and CDR2: SEHNR and FQNEAQ (reference sequence). The CDR3 covers 17 residues. This CDR3 is CASSSSSGPEPYNEQFF. The CDR3, as DNA: TGTGCCAGCAGCTCAAGTAGCGGGCCCGAACCCTACAATGAGCAGTTCTTC.

In its sample, this clonotype was seen a few times. A much larger clone lies a single base off, so this may be a read error. The conserved final phenylalanine or tryptophan is absent from the CDR3, which likely points to a read error. This chain connects TRBV6-5 to TRBJ1-1, with no clear D. V gave up 3 bases and J gave up 2 bases, with 10 bases separating them. CDR1 is MNHEY and CDR2 is SVGAGI in the germline V gene. The CDR3 is made up of 14 amino acids. The CDR3 bases are TGTGCCAGCAGTTATACTACAGTTAACACTGAAGCTTTCCTT. It encodes CASSYTTVNTEAFL.

This clonotype was detected only a few times. The V gene is TRBV20-1, the J gene TRBJ2-6; D is ambiguous. CDR3 length: 16 amino acids. The ends were cut back, 2 bases at V and 1 base at J, with 12 bases in the middle. CDR1 and CDR2 from the germline V gene are DFQATT and SNEGSKA (reference sequence). The CDR3 sequence: CSARTKGYSGANVLTF. The CDR3 DNA sequence: TGCAGTGCTAGAACTAAAGGGTATTCTGGGGCCAACGTCCTGACTTTC.